These 8 T cell receptor beta chains originate from one sample sequenced in a study of blood T cell repertoires in COVID-19. This table comes from immunoSEQ multiplex PCR, and its TCRdb copy is limited to in-frame clones, with some not included. The sample yields 280,000 or so clones, approximately 83% seen once. Specimen: peripheral blood. These receptors originate from a human donor in a cohort sampled during active COVID-19.

The chain combines TRBV9 with TRBJ2-5, with D maybe TRBD2 (6 bases). CDR1 is SGDLS and CDR2 is YYNGEE in the germline V gene. V lost 0 bases, J lost 2 bases, and 8 bases lay in between. CDR3 length: 14 amino acids. CDR3 sequence (DNA): TGTGCCAGCAGCGTAGGGGACTTGCAAGAGACCCAGTACTTC. It encodes CASSVGDLQETQYF.

The chain employs TRBV30 and TRBJ2-1; 9 bases line up with TRBD2. CDR1 is GTSNPN, CDR2 SVGIG, per germline (reference sequence). The CDR3 runs to 18 residues. With 1 base clipped from V and 9 bases from J, the junction kept 19 bases outside the gene matches. CDR3 coding DNA: TGTGCCTGGAGTGCCACTATCTCGTTTGCGGGAGGGCCGAGTGAGCAGTTCTTC. This translates into CAWSATISFAGGPSEQFF.

The rearrangement joins TRBV30 to TRBJ2-2, with 14 bases matching TRBD2. This CDR3 contains 15 residues. V lost 4 bases, J lost 10 bases, and 8 bases stayed unmatched. From germline, CDR1 is GTSNPN and CDR2 SVGIG (reference sequence). The CDR3 nucleotides read TGTGCCTGGACCAAAGGACTAGCGGGAGGCGAGGAGCTGTTTTTT. It codes for CAWTKGLAGGEELFF.

As to this clone: Other DNA sequences in the sample encode the same CDR3. V gene TRBV18 combines with J gene TRBJ1-5; TRBD1 matches 7 bases. Germline trimming cut 3 bases from V and 3 bases from J; bases unmatched to any gene: 5. This CDR3 comprises 15 residues. The V gene's germline CDR1 is KGHSH and CDR2 LQKENI. CDR3 loop: CASSPGQLLNQPQHF. CDR3 sequence (DNA): TGTGCCAGCTCACCGGGACAGCTACTCAATCAGCCCCAGCATTTT.

CDR3 sequence (DNA): TGTGCCAGCAGGGTAGGACAGGGCAATGAAAAACTGTTTTTT. Encoded protein: CASRVGQGNEKLFF. The chain recombines TRBV6-5 with TRBJ1-4, with 8 bases fitting TRBD1. V gave up 6 bases and J gave up 5 bases; unmatched junction bases: 5. Germline CDR1 MNHEY, CDR2 SVGAGI. The CDR3 is 14 residues long.

The chain employs TRBV12-3 or TRBV12-4 and TRBJ1-1, with a possible D match to TRBD1 (6 bases). Trimming pared 3 bases from V and 6 bases from J, leaving 11 bases between. This CDR3 has 13 amino acids. CDR3 protein: CASSLGAQAEAFF. DNA of the CDR3: TGTGCCAGCAGTTTGGGGGCCCAAGCTGAAGCTTTCTTT.

The sample holds one count of this clone. The chain joins TRBV4-1 to TRBJ2-3; 14 bases are a match to TRBD2. CDR1 and CDR2 from the germline V gene are MGHRA and YSYEKL. V lost 1 base and J lost 4; bases outside the gene matches: 10. The CDR3 loop spans 19 amino acids. The CDR3 nucleotides read TGCGCCAGCAGCCAAGTCCTTGGACTAGCGGGAGGAGTAGCAGATACGCAGTATTTT. Its protein product is CASSQVLGLAGGVADTQYF.

The CDR3 bases are TGTGCCAGCAGCTTTGACAGCGGGACTGAAGCTTTCTTT. Amino acids: CASSFDSGTEAFF. The V and J genes are TRBV7-9 and TRBJ1-1, with a weak D call TRBD1 (5 bases). The germline V gene encodes CDR1 SEHNR and CDR2 FQNEAQ (reference sequence). Deletions cut 3 bases from V and 5 bases from J, with 10 bases between. The CDR3 contains 13 residues. Full variable domain (remainder filled in from reference TRBV7-9 and TRBJ1-1): DTGVSQNPRHKITKRGQNVTFRCDPISEHNRLYWYRQTLGQGPEFLTYFQNEAQLEKSRLLSDRFSAERPKGSFSTLEIQRTEQGDSAMYLCASSFDSGTEAFFGQGTRLTVV.